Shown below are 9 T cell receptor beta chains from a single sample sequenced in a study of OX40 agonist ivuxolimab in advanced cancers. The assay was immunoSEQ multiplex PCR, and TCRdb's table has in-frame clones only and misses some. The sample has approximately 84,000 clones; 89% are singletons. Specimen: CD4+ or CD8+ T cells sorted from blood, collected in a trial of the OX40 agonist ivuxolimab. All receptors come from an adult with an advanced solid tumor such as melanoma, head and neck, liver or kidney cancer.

The CDR3 DNA reads TGTGCCAGCAGTTTATTCGGTCTAGCTAGTGACGAGCAGTACTTC. It encodes CASSLFGLASDEQYF. The chain has TRBV28 and TRBJ2-7, with D possibly TRBD2 on 5 matching bases. Trimming took off 1 base at V and 5 bases at J, with 15 bases between the two ends. This CDR3 spans 15 amino acids. The germline V gene encodes CDR1 MDHEN and CDR2 SYDVKM.

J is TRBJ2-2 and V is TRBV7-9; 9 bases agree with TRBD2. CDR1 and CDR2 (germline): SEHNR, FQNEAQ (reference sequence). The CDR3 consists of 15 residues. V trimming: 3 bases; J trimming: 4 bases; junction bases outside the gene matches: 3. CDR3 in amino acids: CASSFSGSVTGELFF. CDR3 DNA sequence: TGTGCCAGCAGCTTTAGCGGGAGCGTCACCGGGGAGCTGTTTTTT. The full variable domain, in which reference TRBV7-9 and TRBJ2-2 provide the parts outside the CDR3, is DTGVSQNPRHKITKRGQNVTFRCDPISEHNRLYWYRQTLGQGPEFLTYFQNEAQLEKSRLLSDRFSAERPKGSFSTLEIQRTEQGDSAMYLCASSFSGSVTGELFFGEGSRLTVL.

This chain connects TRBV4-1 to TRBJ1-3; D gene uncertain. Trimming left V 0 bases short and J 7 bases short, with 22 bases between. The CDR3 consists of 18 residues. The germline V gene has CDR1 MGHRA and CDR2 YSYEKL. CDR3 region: CASSQDSAFGQKRNTIYF. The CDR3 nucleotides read TGCGCCAGCAGCCAAGATTCAGCCTTCGGGCAGAAGAGGAACACCATATATTTT.

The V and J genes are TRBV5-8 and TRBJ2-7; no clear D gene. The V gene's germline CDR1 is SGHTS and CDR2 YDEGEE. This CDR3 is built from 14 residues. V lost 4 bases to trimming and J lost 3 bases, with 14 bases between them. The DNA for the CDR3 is TGTGCCAGCAGCCCGAGACAAGTCTTCTACGAGCAGTACTTC. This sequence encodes CASSPRQVFYEQYF.

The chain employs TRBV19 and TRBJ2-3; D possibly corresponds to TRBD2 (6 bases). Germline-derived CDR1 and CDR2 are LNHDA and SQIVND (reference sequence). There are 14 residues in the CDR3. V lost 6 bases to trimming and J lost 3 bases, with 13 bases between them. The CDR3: CASRIRTTTDTQYF. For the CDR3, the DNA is TGTGCCAGTAGAATCAGGACTACAACAGATACGCAGTATTTT. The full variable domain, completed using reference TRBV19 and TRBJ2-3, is DGGITQSPKYLFRKEGQNVTLSCEQNLNHDAMYWYRQDPGQGLRLIYYSQIVNDFQKGDIAEGYSVSREKKESFPLTVTSAQKNPTAFYLCASRIRTTTDTQYFGPGTRLTVL.

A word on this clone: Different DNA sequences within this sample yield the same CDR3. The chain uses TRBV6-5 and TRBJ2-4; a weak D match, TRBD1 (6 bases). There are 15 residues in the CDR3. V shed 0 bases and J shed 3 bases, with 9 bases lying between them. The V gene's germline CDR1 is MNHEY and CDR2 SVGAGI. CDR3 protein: CASSYSGQFKNIQYF. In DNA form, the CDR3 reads TGTGCCAGCAGTTACTCAGGACAGTTCAAAAACATTCAGTACTTC.

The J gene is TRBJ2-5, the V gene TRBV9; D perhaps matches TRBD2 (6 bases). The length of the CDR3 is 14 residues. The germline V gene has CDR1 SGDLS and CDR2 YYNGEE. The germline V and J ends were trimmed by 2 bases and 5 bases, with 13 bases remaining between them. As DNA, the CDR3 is TGTGCCAGCAGCGTTGATTCGAGCGGGGAGACCCAGTACTTC. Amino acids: CASSVDSSGETQYF.

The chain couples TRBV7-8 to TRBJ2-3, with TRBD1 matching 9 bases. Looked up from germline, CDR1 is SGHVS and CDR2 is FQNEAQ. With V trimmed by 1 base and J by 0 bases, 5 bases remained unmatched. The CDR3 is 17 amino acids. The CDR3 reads CASSLEGDRVSTDTQYF. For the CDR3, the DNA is TGTGCCAGCAGCTTAGAGGGGGACAGGGTCAGCACAGATACGCAGTATTTT.

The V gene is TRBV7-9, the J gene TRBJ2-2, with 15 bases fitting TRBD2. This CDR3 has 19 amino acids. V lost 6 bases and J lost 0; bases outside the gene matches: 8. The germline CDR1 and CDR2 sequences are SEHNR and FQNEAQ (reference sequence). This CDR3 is CASRLGLAGGRTNTGELFF. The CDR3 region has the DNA TGTGCCAGCAGACTTGGACTAGCGGGAGGGAGAACGAACACCGGGGAGCTGTTTTTT.